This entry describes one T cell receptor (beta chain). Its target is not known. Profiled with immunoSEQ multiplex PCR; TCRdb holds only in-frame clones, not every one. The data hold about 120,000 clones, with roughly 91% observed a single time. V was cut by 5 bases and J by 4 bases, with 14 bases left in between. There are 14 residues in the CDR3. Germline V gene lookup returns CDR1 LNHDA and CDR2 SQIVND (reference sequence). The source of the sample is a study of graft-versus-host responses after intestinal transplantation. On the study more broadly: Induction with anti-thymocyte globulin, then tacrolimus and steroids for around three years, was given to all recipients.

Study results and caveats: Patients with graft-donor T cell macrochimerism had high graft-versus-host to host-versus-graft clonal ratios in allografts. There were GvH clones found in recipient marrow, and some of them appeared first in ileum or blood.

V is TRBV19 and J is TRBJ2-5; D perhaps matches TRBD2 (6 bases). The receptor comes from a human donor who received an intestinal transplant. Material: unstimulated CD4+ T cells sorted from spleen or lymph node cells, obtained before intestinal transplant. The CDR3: CASSEFSGIETQYF. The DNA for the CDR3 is TGTGCCAGTAGTGAATTTAGCGGTATAGAGACCCAGTACTTC.